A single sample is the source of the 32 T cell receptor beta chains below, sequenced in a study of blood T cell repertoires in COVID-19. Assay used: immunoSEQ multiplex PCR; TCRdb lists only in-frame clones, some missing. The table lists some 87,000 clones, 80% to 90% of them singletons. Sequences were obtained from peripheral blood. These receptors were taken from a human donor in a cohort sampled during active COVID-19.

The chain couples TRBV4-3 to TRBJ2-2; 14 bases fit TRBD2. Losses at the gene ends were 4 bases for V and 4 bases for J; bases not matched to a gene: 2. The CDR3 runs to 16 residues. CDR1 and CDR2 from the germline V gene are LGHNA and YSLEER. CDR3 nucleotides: TGCGCCAGCAGCCTGACTAGCGGGGGGGGCACCGGGGAGCTGTTTTTT. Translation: CASSLTSGGGTGELFF.

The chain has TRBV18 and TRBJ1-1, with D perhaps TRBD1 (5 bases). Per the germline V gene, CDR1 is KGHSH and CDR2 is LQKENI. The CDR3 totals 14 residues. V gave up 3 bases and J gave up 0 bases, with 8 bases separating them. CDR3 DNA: TGTGCCAGCTCACCGACAGAAATGAACACTGAAGCTTTCTTT. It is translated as CASSPTEMNTEAFF.

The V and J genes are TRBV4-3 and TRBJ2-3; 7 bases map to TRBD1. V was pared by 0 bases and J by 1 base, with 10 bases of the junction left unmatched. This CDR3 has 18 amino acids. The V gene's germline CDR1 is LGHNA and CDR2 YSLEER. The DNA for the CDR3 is TGCGCCAGCAGCCAAGAGTATGACAGGGTGGGAGGCACAGATACGCAGTATTTT. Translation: CASSQEYDRVGGTDTQYF.

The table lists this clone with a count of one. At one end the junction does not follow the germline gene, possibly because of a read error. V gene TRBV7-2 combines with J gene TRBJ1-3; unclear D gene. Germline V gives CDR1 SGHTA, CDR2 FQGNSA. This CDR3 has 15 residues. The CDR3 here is CASTLGGGTANTIYF. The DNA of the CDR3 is TGTGCCAGCACCTTAGGAGGCGGCACCGCGAACACCATATATTTT.

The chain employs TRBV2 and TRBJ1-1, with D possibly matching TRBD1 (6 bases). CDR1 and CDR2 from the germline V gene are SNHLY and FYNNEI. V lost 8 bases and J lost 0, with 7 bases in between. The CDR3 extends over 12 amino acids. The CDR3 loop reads CASGQLNTEAFF. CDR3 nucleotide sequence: TGTGCCAGCGGACAGCTGAACACTGAAGCTTTCTTT.

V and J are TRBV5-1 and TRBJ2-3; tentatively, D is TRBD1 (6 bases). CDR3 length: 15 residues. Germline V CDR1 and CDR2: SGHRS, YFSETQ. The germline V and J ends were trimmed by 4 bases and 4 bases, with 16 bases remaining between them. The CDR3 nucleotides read TGCGCCAGCAGCGTCTCCGACAGGAAGGCAGATACGCAGTATTTT. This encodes CASSVSDRKADTQYF.

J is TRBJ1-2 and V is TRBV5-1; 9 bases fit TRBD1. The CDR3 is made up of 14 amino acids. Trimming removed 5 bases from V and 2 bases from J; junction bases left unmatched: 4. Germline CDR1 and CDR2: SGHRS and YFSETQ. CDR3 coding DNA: TGCGCCAGCAGGGCGGGACAGGGAAACTATGGCTACACCTTC. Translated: CASRAGQGNYGYTF.

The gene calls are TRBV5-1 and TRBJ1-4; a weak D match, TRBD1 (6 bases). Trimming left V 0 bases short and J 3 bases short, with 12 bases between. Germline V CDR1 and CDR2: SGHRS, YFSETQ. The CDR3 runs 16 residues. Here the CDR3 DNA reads TGCGCCAGCAGCTTGGGGATGACAGGTGCTAATGAAAAACTGTTTTTT. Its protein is CASSLGMTGANEKLFF.

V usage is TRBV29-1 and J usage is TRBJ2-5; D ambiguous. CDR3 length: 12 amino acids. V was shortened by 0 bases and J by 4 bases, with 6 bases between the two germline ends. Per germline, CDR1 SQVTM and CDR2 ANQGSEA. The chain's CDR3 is CSVEDPGETQYF. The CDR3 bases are TGCAGCGTTGAAGATCCCGGAGAGACCCAGTACTTC.

The CDR3 protein is CASRTAVDGYTF. The CDR3 DNA reads as TGTGCCAGTCGGACAGCGGTCGATGGCTACACCTTC. This chain joins TRBV28 and TRBJ1-2; possible D gene TRBD1, 6 bases. There are 12 residues in the CDR3. Germline loops: CDR1 MDHEN, CDR2 SYDVKM. V lost 9 bases, J lost 6 bases, and 14 bases lay in between.

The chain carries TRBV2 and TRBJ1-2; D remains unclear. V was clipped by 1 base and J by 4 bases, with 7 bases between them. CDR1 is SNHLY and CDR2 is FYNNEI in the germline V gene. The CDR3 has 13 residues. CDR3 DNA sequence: TGTGCCAGCAGTGAAGACGGTGTCTATGGCTACACCTTC. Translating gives CASSEDGVYGYTF.

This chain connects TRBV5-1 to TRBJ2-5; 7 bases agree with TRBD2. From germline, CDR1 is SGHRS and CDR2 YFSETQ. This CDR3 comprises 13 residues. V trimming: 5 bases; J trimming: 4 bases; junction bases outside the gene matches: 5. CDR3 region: CASSTSGVETQYF. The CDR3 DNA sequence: TGCGCCAGCAGTACAAGCGGGGTAGAGACCCAGTACTTC.

DNA for the CDR3: TGTGCCAGCAGTTTTGGGGGAGGTAATGAAAAACTGTTTTTT. Translation gives CASSFGGGNEKLFF. The V and J genes are TRBV27 and TRBJ1-4, with TRBD1 as a possible D gene (5 bases). With 3 bases removed from V and 4 bases from J, the gap between germline ends came to 9 bases. CDR3 length equals 14 residues. Germline assignment: CDR1 MNHEY and CDR2 SMNVEV (reference sequence).

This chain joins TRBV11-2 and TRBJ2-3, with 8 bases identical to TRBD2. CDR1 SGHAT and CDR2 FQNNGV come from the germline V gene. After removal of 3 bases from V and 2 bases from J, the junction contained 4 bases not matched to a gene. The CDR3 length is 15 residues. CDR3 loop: CASSFETSDTDTQYF. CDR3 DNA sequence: TGTGCCAGCAGCTTCGAGACTAGCGACACAGATACGCAGTATTTT.

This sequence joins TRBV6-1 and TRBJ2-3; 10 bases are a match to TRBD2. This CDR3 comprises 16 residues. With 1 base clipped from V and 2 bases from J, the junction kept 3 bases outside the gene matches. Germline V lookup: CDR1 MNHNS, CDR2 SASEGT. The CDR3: CASSEVAGGATDTQYF. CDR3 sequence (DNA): TGTGCCAGCAGTGAAGTAGCGGGGGGTGCCACAGATACGCAGTATTTT.

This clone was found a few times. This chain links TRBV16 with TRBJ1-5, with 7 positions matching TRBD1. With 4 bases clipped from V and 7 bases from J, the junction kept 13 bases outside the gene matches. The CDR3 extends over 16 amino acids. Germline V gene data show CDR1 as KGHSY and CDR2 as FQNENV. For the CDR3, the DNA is TGTGCCAGCAGCCCTAGACAGGGCGGAACGGGCCAGCCCCAGCATTTT. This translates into CASSPRQGGTGQPQHF.

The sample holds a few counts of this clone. CDR3 nucleotides: TGTGCCAGCTCACCACCAGTCAGGACAGGGTCCGTCGCAGATACGCAGTATTTT. This encodes CASSPPVRTGSVADTQYF. The rearrangement links TRBV18 to TRBJ2-3; 8 bases agree with TRBD1. Germline V lookup: CDR1 KGHSH, CDR2 LQKENI. With V trimmed by 0 bases and J by 4 bases, 12 bases remained unmatched. CDR3 length: 18 residues.

The CDR3 loop reads CASSLEGNYGYTF. The CDR3 bases are TGTGCCAGCAGTTTAGAGGGTAACTATGGCTACACCTTC. V usage is TRBV27 and J usage is TRBJ1-2, with D hard to call. The V gene's germline CDR1 is MNHEY and CDR2 SMNVEV (reference sequence). The CDR3 runs 13 residues. Trimming pared 2 bases from V and 1 base from J, leaving 5 bases between.

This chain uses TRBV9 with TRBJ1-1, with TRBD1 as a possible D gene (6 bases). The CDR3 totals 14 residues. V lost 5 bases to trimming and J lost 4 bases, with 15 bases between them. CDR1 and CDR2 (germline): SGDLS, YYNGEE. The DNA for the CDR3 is TGTGCCAGCAGTACAGGGAGCCCAAGCACTGAAGCTTTCTTT. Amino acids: CASSTGSPSTEAFF.

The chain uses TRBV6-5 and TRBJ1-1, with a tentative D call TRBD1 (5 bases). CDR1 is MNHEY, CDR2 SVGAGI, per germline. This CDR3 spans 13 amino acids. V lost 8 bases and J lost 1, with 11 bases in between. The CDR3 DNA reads TGTGCCAGCCGACAGCCAGCGAACACTGAAGCTTTCTTT. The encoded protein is CASRQPANTEAFF.

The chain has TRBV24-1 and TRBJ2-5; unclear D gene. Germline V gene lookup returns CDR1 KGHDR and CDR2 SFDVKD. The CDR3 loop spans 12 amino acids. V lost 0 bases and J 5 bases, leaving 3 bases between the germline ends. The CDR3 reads CATSDLRETQYF. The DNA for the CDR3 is TGTGCCACCAGTGATTTGCGGGAGACCCAGTACTTC.

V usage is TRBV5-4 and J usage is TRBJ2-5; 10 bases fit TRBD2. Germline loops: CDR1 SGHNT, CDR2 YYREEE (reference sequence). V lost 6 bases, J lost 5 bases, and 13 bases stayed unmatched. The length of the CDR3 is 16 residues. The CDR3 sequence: CASIFQAGGPEETQYF. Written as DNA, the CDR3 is TGTGCCAGCATCTTTCAAGCGGGGGGGCCGGAGGAGACCCAGTACTTC.

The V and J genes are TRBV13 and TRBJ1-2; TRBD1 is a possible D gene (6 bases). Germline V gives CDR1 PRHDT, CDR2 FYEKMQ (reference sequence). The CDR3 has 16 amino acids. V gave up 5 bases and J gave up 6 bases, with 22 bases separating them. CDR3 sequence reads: CASSLRFHRDGDGYTF. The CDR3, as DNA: TGTGCCAGCAGCCTCCGCTTCCACAGGGACGGGGATGGCTACACCTTC. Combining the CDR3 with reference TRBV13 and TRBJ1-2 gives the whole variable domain AAGVIQSPRHLIKEKRETATLKCYPIPRHDTVYWYQQGPGQDPQFLISFYEKMQSDKGSIPDRFSAQQFSDYHSELNMSSLELGDSALYFCASSLRFHRDGDGYTFGSGTRLTVV.

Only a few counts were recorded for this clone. CDR3 nucleotides: TGTGCCAGCTCACTATGGGACAGGGACACTGAAGCTTTCTTT. Translating gives CASSLWDRDTEAFF. J is TRBJ1-1 and V is TRBV18; 9 nucleotides line up with TRBD1. The CDR3 spans 14 residues. Per the germline V gene, CDR1 is KGHSH and CDR2 is LQKENI. Losses at the gene ends were 4 bases for V and 3 bases for J; bases not matched to a gene: 3. The variable domain in full, with the rest retrieved from reference TRBV18 and TRBJ1-1, is NAGVMQNPRHLVRRRGQEARLRCSPMKGHSHVYWYRQLPEEGLKFMVYLQKENIIDESGMPKERFSAEFPKEGPSILRIQQVVRGDSAAYFCASSLWDRDTEAFFGQGTRLTVV.

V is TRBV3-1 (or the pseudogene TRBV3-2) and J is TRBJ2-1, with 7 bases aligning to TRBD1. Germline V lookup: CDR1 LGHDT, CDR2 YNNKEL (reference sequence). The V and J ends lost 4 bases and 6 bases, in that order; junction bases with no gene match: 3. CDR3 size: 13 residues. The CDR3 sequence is CASSRTGPNEQFF. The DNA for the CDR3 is TGTGCCAGCAGCCGGACAGGACCCAATGAGCAGTTCTTC.

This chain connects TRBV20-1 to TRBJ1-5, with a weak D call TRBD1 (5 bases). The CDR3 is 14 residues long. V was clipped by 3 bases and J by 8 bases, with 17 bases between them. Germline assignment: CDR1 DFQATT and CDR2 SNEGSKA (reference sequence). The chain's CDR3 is CSASSGQTTEPQHF. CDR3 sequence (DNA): TGCAGTGCTAGTTCCGGACAAACGACCGAGCCCCAGCATTTT.

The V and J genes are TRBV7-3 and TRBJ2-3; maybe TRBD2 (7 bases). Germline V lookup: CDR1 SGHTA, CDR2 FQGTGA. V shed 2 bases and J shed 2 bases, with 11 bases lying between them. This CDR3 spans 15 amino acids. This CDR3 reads CASSLWGGPTDTQYF. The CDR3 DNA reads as TGTGCCAGCAGCTTATGGGGGGGGCCCACAGATACGCAGTATTTT.

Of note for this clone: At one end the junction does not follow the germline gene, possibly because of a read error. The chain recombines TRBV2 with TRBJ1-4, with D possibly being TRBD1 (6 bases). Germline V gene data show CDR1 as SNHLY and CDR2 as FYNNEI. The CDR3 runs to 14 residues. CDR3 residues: CASRLDSPNENLFF. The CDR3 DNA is TGTGCCAGCAGATTGGACAGTCCTAATGAAAACCTGTTTTTT.

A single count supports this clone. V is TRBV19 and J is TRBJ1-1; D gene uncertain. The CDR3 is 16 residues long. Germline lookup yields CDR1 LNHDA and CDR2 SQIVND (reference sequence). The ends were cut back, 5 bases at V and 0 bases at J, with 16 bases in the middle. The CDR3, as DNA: TGTGCCAGTAGTCCCATCGGGTTAGGCATGAACACTGAAGCTTTCTTT. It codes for CASSPIGLGMNTEAFF.

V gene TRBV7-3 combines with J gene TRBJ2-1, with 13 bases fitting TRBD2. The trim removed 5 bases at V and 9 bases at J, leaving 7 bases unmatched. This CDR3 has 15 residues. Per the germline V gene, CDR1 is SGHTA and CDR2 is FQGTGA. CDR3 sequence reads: CASSPGLAGLGEQFF. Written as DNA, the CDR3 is TGTGCCAGCAGCCCGGGACTAGCGGGGCTTGGTGAGCAGTTCTTC.

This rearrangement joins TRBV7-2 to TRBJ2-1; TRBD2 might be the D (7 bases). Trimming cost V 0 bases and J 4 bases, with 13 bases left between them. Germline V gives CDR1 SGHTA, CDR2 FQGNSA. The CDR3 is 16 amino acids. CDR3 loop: CASSLAIGGPYNEQFF. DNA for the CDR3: TGTGCCAGCAGCTTAGCAATCGGGGGGCCATACAATGAGCAGTTCTTC. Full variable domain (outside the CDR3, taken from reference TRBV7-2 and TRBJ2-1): GAGVSQSPSNKVTEKGKDVELRCDPISGHTALYWYRQSLGQGLEFLIYFQGNSAPDKSGLPSDRFSAERTGGSVSTLTIQRTQQEDSAVYLCASSLAIGGPYNEQFFGPGTRLTVL.

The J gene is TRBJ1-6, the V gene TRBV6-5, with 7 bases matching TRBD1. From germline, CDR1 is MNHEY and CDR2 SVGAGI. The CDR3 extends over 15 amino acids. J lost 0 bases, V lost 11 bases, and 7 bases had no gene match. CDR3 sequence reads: CAAHRGVSYNSPLHF. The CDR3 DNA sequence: TGTGCCGCGCACAGGGGTGTCTCCTATAATTCACCCCTCCACTTT.